The 31 T cell receptor beta chains presented below share a single source sample, sequenced in a study of blood T cell repertoires in COVID-19. TCRdb's table, derived via immunoSEQ multiplex PCR, lists solely in-frame clones and lacks some. Among under 35,000 clones listed, around nine tenths were seen once. The sequenced material came from peripheral blood. These receptors originate from a human donor in a cohort sampled during active COVID-19.

CDR3 region: CASNPRPGLGPDTQYF. In nucleotides, the CDR3 is TGTGCCAGCAACCCTAGGCCAGGACTAGGACCAGATACGCAGTATTTT. The rearrangement links TRBV7-2 to TRBJ2-3, with 7 bases fitting TRBD2. V shed 7 bases, J shed 4 bases, and the junction held 14 bases outside the gene matches. The CDR3 sequence is 16 residues long. CDR1 and CDR2 (germline): SGHTA, FQGNSA.

The CDR3 DNA reads as TGTGCCAGCAGTTCCGGGACTAGCAGGGAGACCCAGTACTTC. Translating it yields CASSSGTSRETQYF. The V gene is TRBV7-9, the J gene TRBJ2-5, with 9 bases fitting TRBD2. The CDR3 extends over 14 amino acids. Germline V gene data show CDR1 as SEHNR and CDR2 as FQNEAQ (reference sequence). With 6 bases clipped from V and 5 bases from J, the junction kept 7 bases outside the gene matches.

The V call is TRBV13, the J call TRBJ1-2; D gene uncertain. The CDR3 length is 14 residues. V dropped 8 bases and J dropped 2 bases, with 15 bases sitting between them. CDR1 and CDR2 from the germline V gene are PRHDT and FYEKMQ (reference sequence). The CDR3 region is CASGTYTENYGYTF. The DNA of the CDR3 is TGTGCCAGCGGCACGTATACAGAGAACTATGGCTACACCTTC.

This clone showed up just once. The CDR3 spells CASTAGNEKLFF. The CDR3 coding sequence is TGCGCCAGCACAGCGGGGAATGAAAAACTGTTTTTT. V usage is TRBV10-2 and J usage is TRBJ1-4; D gene unclear. Between the trimmed V and J ends, which lost 7 bases and 5 bases, there was a span of 8 bases. The CDR3 contains 12 residues. CDR1 WSHSY and CDR2 SAAADI come from the germline V gene.

For this clone: The CDR3 carries no conserved terminal phenylalanine or tryptophan, so it likely arises from a read error. V is TRBV14 and J is TRBJ1-6; TRBD1 matches 7 bases. With 1 base clipped from V and 7 bases from J, the junction kept 4 bases outside the gene matches. This CDR3 has 15 residues. The V gene's germline CDR1 is SGHDN and CDR2 FVKESK. CDR3 DNA: TGTGCCAGCAGCCAAGGACAGGGCCTGAATTCACCCCTCCACTCT. Its protein is CASSQGQGLNSPLHS.

The V call is TRBV7-2, the J call TRBJ2-7; the D is unclear. The V gene's germline CDR1 is SGHTA and CDR2 FQGNSA. This CDR3 contains 15 residues. Between the trimmed V and J ends, which lost 0 bases and 5 bases, there was a span of 14 bases. The CDR3 coding sequence is TGTGCCAGCAGCTTAGCACCGGGTCTAGGCCACGAGCAGTACTTC. This codes for CASSLAPGLGHEQYF.

The chain uses TRBV7-9 and TRBJ2-7; D perhaps matches TRBD1 (6 bases). The CDR3 spans 15 residues. Per germline, CDR1 SEHNR and CDR2 FQNEAQ (reference sequence). The V and J ends lost 2 bases and 6 bases respectively, with 17 bases between them. The DNA of the CDR3 is TGTGCCAGCAGCTTAACTACAGGGAAGTATAGCGAGCAGTACTTC. Its protein is CASSLTTGKYSEQYF.

The gene calls are TRBV6-5 and TRBJ1-5; 8 bases are shared with TRBD1. Germline-derived CDR1 and CDR2 are MNHEY and SVGAGI. The J segment lost 5 bases and the V segment lost 6 bases, leaving 6 bases of the junction unmatched. This CDR3 is 14 amino acids long. The CDR3 DNA reads TGTGCCAGCAGCCTACAGGGGGGGGATCAGCCCCAGCATTTT. Its protein product is CASSLQGGDQPQHF.

The chain combines TRBV12-5 with TRBJ2-5; TRBD1 agrees at 9 bases. This CDR3 spans 14 amino acids. The V gene end was trimmed by 5 bases and the J gene end by 6 bases; junction bases not matched to a gene: 7. Looked up from germline, CDR1 is LGHNT and CDR2 is FRNRAP. CDR3 DNA sequence: TGTGCTAGTGGTGGGGGACAGGGTTTGCAGACCCAGTACTTC. Protein: CASGGGQGLQTQYF.

This rearrangement joins TRBV6-4 to TRBJ2-1, with 7 bases identical to TRBD1. CDR3 length equals 15 residues. The V and J ends lost 6 bases and 2 bases, in that order; junction bases with no gene match: 7. The germline CDR1 and CDR2 sequences are MRHNA and SNTAGT. The CDR3 bases are TGTGCCAGCAGAAACACCGGGACAGCCTACAATGAGCAGTTCTTC. Its protein product is CASRNTGTAYNEQFF.

V gene TRBV28 combines with J gene TRBJ1-1; the D gene is possibly TRBD1 (6 bases). This CDR3 region has 14 residues. Germline V gene sequence: CDR1 MDHEN, CDR2 SYDVKM. V lost 6 bases and J 1 base, leaving 12 bases between the germline ends. CDR3 DNA: TGTGCCAGCAGCCCGGGACAAAAGAACACTGAAGCTTTCTTT. Its translation: CASSPGQKNTEAFF. The full variable domain, its missing parts supplied by reference TRBV28 and TRBJ1-1, is DVKVTQSSRYLVKRTGEKVFLECVQDMDHENMFWYRQDPGLGLRLIYFSYDVKMKEKGDIPEGYSVSREKKERFSLILESASTNQTSMYLCASSPGQKNTEAFFGQGTRLTVV.

The chain combines TRBV27 with TRBJ1-6, with D perhaps matching TRBD1 (5 bases). V was trimmed by 4 bases and J by 10 bases, leaving 14 bases between them. The CDR3 is 14 residues long. Per the germline V gene, CDR1 is MNHEY and CDR2 is SMNVEV (reference sequence). The CDR3 DNA is TGTGCCAGCAGTTCCCCGGCAGGGAACTCACCCCTCCACTTT. This translates into CASSSPAGNSPLHF.

V and J are TRBV6-6 and TRBJ2-1; 10 nucleotides match TRBD2. With V trimmed by 5 bases and J by 4 bases, 17 bases remained unmatched. This CDR3 has 19 amino acids. The germline gives CDR1 MNHNY, CDR2 SVGAGI (reference sequence). The DNA for the CDR3 is TGTGCCAGCAGTCAGAGGTGGAGCGGGGGGGTACCTCCGTACAATGAGCAGTTCTTC. This sequence encodes CASSQRWSGGVPPYNEQFF.

As DNA, the CDR3 is TGCGCCAGCAGGGGGATTCTAGGGGGAGAGGAGCTGTTTTTT. It translates to CASRGILGGEELFF. This chain connects TRBV4-1 to TRBJ2-2; perhaps TRBD1 as D (6 bases). This CDR3 is built from 14 residues. Germline V gene data show CDR1 as MGHRA and CDR2 as YSYEKL. With 6 bases removed from V and 10 bases from J, the gap between germline ends came to 18 bases.

The chain is built from TRBV30 and TRBJ2-4; D call uncertain. CDR3 length: 12 residues. V shed 5 bases and J shed 7 bases, with 12 bases lying between them. CDR1 is GTSNPN and CDR2 is SVGIG in the germline V gene (reference sequence). CDR3 bases: TGTGCCTGGGGGGATAGTAGCAACATTCAGTACTTC. This codes for CAWGDSSNIQYF. Based on the CDR3 plus reference TRBV30 and TRBJ2-4, the full variable domain is SQTIHQWPATLVQPVGSPLSLECTVEGTSNPNLYWYRQAAGRGLQLLFYSVGIGQISSEVPQNLSASRPQDRQFILSSKKLLLSDSGFYLCAWGDSSNIQYFGAGTRLSVL.

The chain employs TRBV6-5 and TRBJ2-1; 9 bases map to TRBD1. The length of the CDR3 is 15 residues. Germline V gives CDR1 MNHEY, CDR2 SVGAGI. V lost 6 bases, J lost 7 bases, and 10 bases stayed unmatched. The CDR3 spells CASRTQGAPWNEQFF. The DNA of the CDR3 is TGTGCCAGCAGGACACAGGGGGCCCCCTGGAATGAGCAGTTCTTC.

The V gene is TRBV10-2, the J gene TRBJ1-1; D perhaps matches TRBD1 (6 bases). V lost 2 bases to trimming and J lost 0 bases, with 16 bases between them. The CDR3 length is 17 residues. CDR1 WSHSY and CDR2 SAAADI come from the germline V gene. The CDR3 DNA is TGCGCCAGCAGTGAGAGGGGGGGGGTAGGCATGAACACTGAAGCTTTCTTT. Translating it yields CASSERGGVGMNTEAFF.

The J gene is TRBJ2-3, the V gene TRBV18, with D maybe TRBD2 (5 bases). The CDR3 runs 15 residues. V was clipped by 2 bases and J by 2 bases, with 11 bases between them. Per germline, CDR1 KGHSH and CDR2 LQKENI. The DNA of the CDR3 is TGTGCCAGCTCACCAGGGAGACCCCCCACAGATACGCAGTATTTT. It translates to CASSPGRPPTDTQYF.

The table lists this clone with a count of one. The rearrangement links TRBV13 to TRBJ2-7; weak D call: TRBD2 (5 bases). Germline V lookup: CDR1 PRHDT, CDR2 FYEKMQ (reference sequence). The CDR3 contains 16 residues. V dropped 0 bases and J dropped 1 base, with 13 bases sitting between them. DNA of the CDR3: TGTGCCAGCAGCTTAGGGGTCGGGGTTGGGTCCTACGAGCAGTACTTC. This encodes CASSLGVGVGSYEQYF.

V and J are TRBV10-3 and TRBJ2-3, with D maybe TRBD2 (6 bases). The ends were cut back, 4 bases at V and 0 bases at J, with 14 bases in the middle. The germline V gene encodes CDR1 ENHRY and CDR2 SYGVKD. The CDR3 runs 16 residues. In DNA, the CDR3 is TGTGCCATCAGTGGGGGGGACGGACTTAGCACAGATACGCAGTATTTT. Its protein product is CAISGGDGLSTDTQYF.

The V call is TRBV11-2, the J call TRBJ1-2; TRBD1 is a possible D gene (6 bases). CDR1 is SGHAT and CDR2 is FQNNGV in the germline V gene. The CDR3 length is 17 residues. V was trimmed by 5 bases and J by 4 bases, leaving 23 bases between them. The CDR3 region is CASSPGGGPTPIYGYTF. The CDR3 region has the DNA TGTGCCAGCAGCCCCGGGGGGGGCCCAACACCTATCTATGGCTACACCTTC.

DNA of the CDR3: TGCGCCAGCGCCCCGGGGGATAACTATGGCTACACCTTC. Translation: CASAPGDNYGYTF. The chain couples TRBV4-1 to TRBJ1-2; a weak D match, TRBD1 (5 bases). The germline gives CDR1 MGHRA, CDR2 YSYEKL. The CDR3 is made up of 13 amino acids. V lost 8 bases and J lost 1, with 11 bases in between.

The gene calls are TRBV6-5 and TRBJ2-6; D ambiguous. The CDR3 is 12 amino acids. CDR1 and CDR2 (germline): MNHEY, SVGAGI. Trimming removed 11 bases from V and 1 base from J, with 6 bases in between. CDR3 in DNA: TGTGCCGTCTTTTCTGGGGCCAACGTCCTGACTTTC. It encodes CAVFSGANVLTF.

The chain couples TRBV4-3 to TRBJ2-7; no clear D gene. V lost 0 bases to trimming and J lost 7 bases, with 16 bases between them. This CDR3 has 15 residues. Germline CDR1 reads LGHNA; CDR2 reads YSLEER. The CDR3 region has the DNA TGCGCCAGCAGCCAAGAAGTGGTTACGGGTGGTGAGCAGTACTTC. Its translation: CASSQEVVTGGEQYF.

This clone was counted once. The genes are TRBV7-8 and TRBJ2-3, with D possibly TRBD2 on 5 matching bases. The CDR3 runs to 14 residues. V lost 1 base to trimming and J lost 5 bases, with 10 bases between them. Germline V CDR1 and CDR2: SGHVS, FQNEAQ. CDR3 residues: CASSLVEVKDTQYF. The CDR3 region has the DNA TGTGCCAGCAGCTTAGTGGAGGTCAAAGATACGCAGTATTTT.

The chain uses TRBV4-2 and TRBJ2-7; 7 bases are shared with TRBD2. The length of the CDR3 is 15 residues. The trim removed 4 bases at V and 5 bases at J, leaving 11 bases unmatched. Germline V CDR1 and CDR2: LGHNA, YNFKEQ. CDR3 DNA: TGTGCCAGCAGCCGGGGGGGAGTGCAAGTCGACGAGCAGTACTTC. Its translation: CASSRGGVQVDEQYF.

The V gene is TRBV10-2, the J gene TRBJ2-7; possibly TRBD1 for D (5 bases). V was trimmed by 6 bases and J by 5 bases, leaving 14 bases between them. This CDR3 region has 13 residues. Per the germline V gene, CDR1 is WSHSY and CDR2 is SAAADI. The CDR3 nucleotides read TGCGCCAGCAGAGTTATTGGGGCCCACGAGCAGTACTTC. Translated: CASRVIGAHEQYF.

The chain combines TRBV5-1 with TRBJ2-3, with D uncertain. The length of the CDR3 is 14 residues. Germline assignment: CDR1 SGHRS and CDR2 YFSETQ. V dropped 0 bases and J dropped 0 bases, with 5 bases sitting between them. The DNA of the CDR3 is TGCGCCAGCAGCTTGGAGACTAGCACAGATACGCAGTATTTT. This gives the protein CASSLETSTDTQYF.

The chain combines TRBV19 with TRBJ1-1, with 9 nucleotides matching TRBD1. The CDR3 has 15 residues. Per the germline V gene, CDR1 is LNHDA and CDR2 is SQIVND (reference sequence). V gave up 10 bases and J gave up 1 base; unmatched junction bases: 10. This CDR3 is CATNPPGQGNTEAFF. DNA of the CDR3: TGTGCCACGAATCCGCCGGGACAGGGGAACACTGAAGCTTTCTTT.

The genes are TRBV24-1 and TRBJ2-5, with 10 bases lining up with TRBD1. The CDR3 spans 15 residues. CDR1 is KGHDR, CDR2 SFDVKD, per germline. Losses at the gene ends were 6 bases for V and 5 bases for J; bases not matched to a gene: 8. CDR3 nucleotide sequence: TGTGCCACCAGTTCCCGGGACAGGGGATTCGAGACCCAGTACTTC. Amino acid sequence: CATSSRDRGFETQYF.

This rearrangement joins TRBV19 to TRBJ2-4, with 9 bases lining up with TRBD2. Germline CDR1 and CDR2: LNHDA and SQIVND (reference sequence). The CDR3 length is 19 residues. V shed 6 bases, J shed 2 bases, and the junction held 17 bases outside the gene matches. This chain's CDR3 is CASRPLAGDTLAPKNIQYF. The CDR3 DNA follows: TGTGCCAGTAGGCCTTTAGCGGGGGACACCTTGGCTCCCAAAAACATTCAGTACTTC.